This passage covers 7 T cell receptor beta chains from one sample sequenced in a study of T cells in Graves' hyperthyroidism and ophthalmopathy (dated 2019 in TCRdb). The library came from multiplex PCR. Sequencing took place on an Illumina HiSeq 2000. The TCR beta CDR3 regions were amplified from the RNA transcripts. A first-round RT-PCR of the TCR CDR3 used the HTBI primer set with the Qiagen OneStep RT-PCR kit. TCRdb trimmed the raw reads at Q25, called clones with MiXCR and kept productive beta chains. Entries that share a CDR3 protein sequence are merged under the most common genes and DNA. A total of around 500,000 distinct CDR3 sequences appear in this sample, roughly 16% of them only once. The top ten constitute 25% to 30% of the sample. The sample consisted of blood. The receptors originated from a woman in her twenties or thirties with Graves' ophthalmopathy.

This clonotype was observed many times. This rearrangement joins TRBV18 to TRBJ2-5, with D uncertain. Germline CDR1 and CDR2: KGHSH and LQKENI. V lost 6 bases to trimming and J lost 2 bases, with 10 bases between them. The CDR3 is 13 amino acids. The CDR3 spells CASSSRQQETQYF. The DNA of the CDR3 is TGTGCCAGCTCTTCCCGACAACAAGAGACCCAGTACTTC. Complete variable domain (other parts from reference TRBV18 and TRBJ2-5): NAGVMQNPRHLVRRRGQEARLRCSPMKGHSHVYWYRQLPEEGLKFMVYLQKENIIDESGMPKERFSAEFPKEGPSILRIQQVVRGDSAAYFCASSSRQQETQYFGPGTRLLVL.

This clonotype has at least ten counts. The rearrangement joins TRBV10-3 to TRBJ2-7; D unclear. Trimming removed 1 base at V and 2 bases at J, with 12 bases between. This CDR3 spans 15 amino acids. The V gene's germline CDR1 is ENHRY and CDR2 SYGVKD. The CDR3 here is CAISEFGGETYEQYF. CDR3 nucleotide sequence: TGTGCCATCAGTGAGTTTGGTGGCGAGACCTACGAGCAGTACTTC.

The chain employs TRBV7-2 and TRBJ2-5; D gene ambiguous. Germline lookup yields CDR1 SGHTA and CDR2 FQGNSA. Between the trimmed V and J ends, which lost 5 bases and 5 bases, there was a span of 12 bases. The CDR3 runs to 13 residues. CDR3 loop: CASSARRRETQYF. CDR3 nucleotides: TGTGCCAGCAGCGCTAGACGACGGGAGACCCAGTACTTC.

This clonotype was seen ten or more times. V usage is TRBV3-1 and J usage is TRBJ2-1, with 11 bases lining up with TRBD2. This CDR3 spans 15 amino acids. The germline V gene encodes CDR1 LGHDT and CDR2 YNNKEL (reference sequence). V was clipped by 0 bases and J by 7 bases; unmatched bases: 2. In nucleotides, the CDR3 is TGTGCCAGCAGCCAAGATCCTAGCGGGAGGAATGAGCAGTTCTTC. As protein: CASSQDPSGRNEQFF.

This clonotype was seen ten or more times. This chain uses TRBV2 with TRBJ2-7, with TRBD1 identical over 7 bases. The V segment lost 7 bases and the J segment 2 bases; nucleotides outside the gene matches: 11. Per the germline V gene, CDR1 is SNHLY and CDR2 is FYNNEI. CDR3 length: 15 amino acids. The CDR3 coding sequence is TGTGCCAGCAACCCTACCCCCACAGGGGCCTACGAGCAGTACTTC. The encoded protein is CASNPTPTGAYEQYF.

The chain joins TRBV5-1 to TRBJ2-2; D remains unclear. There are 16 residues in the CDR3. V was clipped by 0 bases and J by 7 bases, with 16 bases between them. Germline values: CDR1 SGHRS, CDR2 YFSETQ. The CDR3 region is CASSLDSPGINGELFF. The CDR3 region has the DNA TGCGCCAGCAGCTTGGACTCTCCGGGTATTAACGGGGAGCTGTTTTTT. The full variable domain, with the rest looked up from reference TRBV5-1 and TRBJ2-2, is KAGVTQTPRYLIKTRGQQVTLSCSPISGHRSVSWYQQTPGQGLQFLFEYFSETQRNKGNFPGRFSGRQFSNSRSEMNVSTLELGDSALYLCASSLDSPGINGELFFGEGSRLTVL.

This clonotype has at least ten counts. The chain has TRBV29-1 and TRBJ2-5, with TRBD2 matching over 12 bases. This CDR3 spans 13 amino acids. CDR1 SQVTM and CDR2 ANQGSEA come from the germline V gene. The V gene end was trimmed by 7 bases and the J gene end by 4 bases; junction bases not matched to a gene: 4. This CDR3 is CSGRLAGVETQYF. Written as DNA, the CDR3 is TGCAGCGGAAGACTAGCGGGAGTAGAGACCCAGTACTTC. The full variable domain, rest sourced from reference TRBV29-1 and TRBJ2-5, is SAVISQKPSRDICQRGTSLTIQCQVDSQVTMMFWYRQQPGQSLTLIATANQGSEATYESGFVIDKFPISRPNLTFSTLTVSNMSPEDSSIYLCSGRLAGVETQYFGPGTRLLVL.